This T cell receptor (beta chain) appears in the sequencing data of a study of T-cell memory formation after mild COVID-19 (dated by TCRdb to the early 2020s). Concerning the study at large: TCR sequence clusters from the two donors were largely donor specific. In a couple of donors, T-cell clones that expanded and contracted after mild COVID-19 were followed by sequencing TCRalpha and TCRbeta repertoires longitudinally. The cohort was made up of two young adult volunteers, one female and one male, who were previously healthy. The paper as a whole reports these results and caveats: Only a couple of mild cases were covered by the study, and larger cohorts that include severe cases with pre-infection samples were considered necessary. From day 15 to 85, contracting clones showed balanced CD4/CD8 phenotypes, whereas a second wave of clones that expanded from day 15 to 37 leaned towards CD4+. Some responding clones were found in pre-infection memory, which suggests that pre-existing cross-reactive memory T cells took part in the SARS-CoV-2 response. Contracting CD4+ clones appeared mostly in the CM and EM memory subsets, whereas CD8+ clones were enriched in EMRA. Whether the second-wave clones peaking on day 37 were SARS-CoV-2 specific was not confirmed.

The V and J ends are trimmed by 5 bases and 2 bases, leaving 16 bases between them. From cysteine to phenylalanine, the CDR3 is 15 amino acids long. The retained sequence is limited to the CDR3, 45 bases, with the frame set at the first base. CDR1 is given as SGHVS and CDR2 as FNYEAQ, both from the germline V gene. PBMCs were isolated by Ficoll-Paque density gradient centrifugation. TCRdb records Illumina NovaSeq 6000 as the sequencer. TCRalpha and TCRbeta cDNA libraries were built by 5'RACE with constant-segment primers, adding sample barcodes and unique molecular identifiers. Trizol reagent was used to extract RNA from every sample. Library amplification was performed in two PCR steps, and a second sample barcode and Illumina TruSeq adapters were introduced in the second step. Sequencing of the libraries was done on an Illumina NovaSeq, producing 2 x 150 bp paired-end reads. The study's own analysis went as follows. The reads were demultiplexed and collapsed into UMI-guided consensus sequences using migec v1.2.7. Using mixcr v2.1.11, UMI consensuses were aligned to TRA and TRB V and J templates and then assembled into clonotypes. A clonotype was counted as expanded or contracted only when both edgeR and NoisET called the clonotype significant, with the noise models trained on biological replicates. For edgeR calls, the thresholds were a false discovery rate-adjusted p below 0.01 and a log2 fold-change of 1. As an exploratory analysis of dynamics, max-normalized trajectories of the 1000 most abundant clonotypes were examined by PCA with hierarchical clustering. Separately sequenced CD4+ and CD8+ repertoires were used to assign the CD4 or CD8 phenotype of responding clones. TCRdb passed the public sequencing reads through fastp at Q25 and MiXCR, retaining productive beta sequences. Each entry merges the rows of one CDR3 protein and shows their most common DNA and genes. It is TCRdb's table, rather than the study itself, that gives the V and J calls and clone size. The sample table contains roughly 610,000 distinct CDR3 sequences; only one count was recorded for 15% to 20% of them. The biggest ten clones account for roughly 8% of the sample.

A remark on this clonotype: It lacks a known antigen. Per-base quality was not reported, and no clone a single base away is much larger than it.

The sequenced material came from PBMCs or a T cell subset sorted from them (not recorded which). The clonotype was recovered from an adult woman who had mild COVID-19 (a few samples of this study predate the infection). The sample titles of this study are shuffled in the database, so cell type and time point are left out; the donor was told from shared clones. Recombination connected TRBV7-6 to TRBJ2-7, with no confident D gene call. The CDR3 loop reads CASSPRAGPPYEQYF. The DNA sequence reads TGTGCCAGCAGCCCTCGAGCTGGGCCTCCCTACGAGCAGTACTTC.